This T cell receptor (beta chain) was identified in a study of control samples from healthy donors and cancer patients. The protocol was immunoSEQ multiplex PCR, while the TCRdb copy is restricted to in-frame clones and leaves out a portion. This sample has about 59,000 clones, with more than 85% found just once. Germline trimming cut 4 bases from V and 1 base from J; bases unmatched to any gene: 10. The CDR3 has 18 amino acids. From germline, CDR1 is SGHTA and CDR2 FQGTGA. Sequenced input: PBMCs. The rearrangement links TRBV7-3 to TRBJ2-4; 10 nucleotides line up with TRBD1. This TCR came from a man in his forties with colorectal cancer. CDR3 nucleotides: TGTGCCAGCAGCTCCACCGGGACAGGGGTGGGGGCCAAAAACATTCAGTACTTC. Translating gives CASSSTGTGVGAKNIQYF.